These 13 T cell receptor beta chains came from one sample sequenced in a study of Graves' ophthalmopathy and Graves' hyperthyroidism. The authors amplified TCR beta CDR3 regions from RNA transcripts. Scientists carried out first-round RT-PCR using HTBI primers and then a second-round multiplex PCR. TCRdb reprocessed the multiplex PCR reads with MiXCR, giving one entry per CDR3 protein. This table has about 58,000 distinct CDR3 sequences, under 55% appearing once. The sequenced sample was peripheral blood. The receptors stem from an adult woman with Graves' ophthalmopathy.

Many counts were recorded for this clonotype. This sequence may be a read error, since a much larger clone differs from it by one base. The chain carries TRBV20-1 and TRBJ2-2; 8 nucleotides line up with TRBD2. The CDR3 loop spans 13 amino acids. With V trimmed by 3 bases and J by 16 bases, 13 bases remained unmatched. In germline, CDR1 is DFQATT, CDR2 SNEGSKA (reference sequence). The CDR3 reads CSASRGASGGTFF. The CDR3 DNA reads TGCAGTGCTAGCCGGGGAGCCTCGGGAGGGACGTTTTTT.

This clonotype has a count of ten or more. The J gene is TRBJ1-1, the V gene TRBV19, with D unresolved. Germline V gene data show CDR1 as LNHDA and CDR2 as SQIVND (reference sequence). The CDR3 contains 13 residues. Trimming pared 3 bases from V and 0 bases from J, leaving 5 bases between. CDR3 loop: CASSIPLNTEAFF. CDR3 coding DNA: TGTGCCAGTAGTATCCCCTTGAACACTGAAGCTTTCTTT.

A remark on this clonotype: Since the CDR3 does not end with the conserved phenylalanine or tryptophan, this likely comes from a read error. The rearrangement uses TRBV7-3 and TRBJ2-7, with 9 bases lining up with TRBD1. CDR1 and CDR2 from the germline V gene are SGHTA and FQGTGA. The CDR3 extends over 14 amino acids. With 5 bases clipped from V and 5 bases from J, the junction kept 7 bases outside the gene matches. In DNA form, the CDR3 reads TGTGCCAGCAGCCCCGTCGGGACAGGGAACGAGCAGTACCTC. Its protein product is CASSPVGTGNEQYL.

The chain joins TRBV7-2 to TRBJ2-2, with D unclear. The CDR3 covers 12 residues. Germline assignment: CDR1 SGHTA and CDR2 FQGNSA. V was clipped by 6 bases and J by 6 bases, with 8 bases between them. The CDR3 coding sequence is TGTGCCAGCAGTATGACGGCCGGGGAGCTGTTTTTT. It encodes CASSMTAGELFF.

This clonotype was counted many times. The genes are TRBV3-1 and TRBJ2-3, with 7 bases identical to TRBD2. This CDR3 is 15 amino acids long. Trimming took 1 base from V and 5 from J; bases not matched to a gene: 6. Germline CDR1 and CDR2: LGHDT and YNNKEL (reference sequence). The DNA for the CDR3 is TGTGCCAGCAGCCAAGGACTAGCTGGGGGAGATACGCAGTATTTT. It codes for CASSQGLAGGDTQYF.

This clonotype was observed a handful of times. The CDR3 is CASSGLDEKLFF. The CDR3 DNA is TGTGCCAGCAGTGGGCTGGATGAAAAACTGTTTTTT. The chain combines TRBV2 with TRBJ1-4; D not resolved. The CDR3 sequence is 12 residues long. Germline V lookup: CDR1 SNHLY, CDR2 FYNNEI. V was shortened by 4 bases and J by 6 bases, with 6 bases between the two germline ends.

This chain links TRBV2 with TRBJ2-5; the D gene could be TRBD1 or TRBD2 (5 bases each). Germline CDR1 reads SNHLY; CDR2 reads FYNNEI. There are 15 residues in the CDR3. The germline V and J ends were trimmed by 11 bases and 8 bases, with 27 bases remaining between them. CDR3 amino acids: CALPGLGPSRETQYF. As DNA, the CDR3 is TGTGCCTTACCAGGACTGGGACCCTCCCGAGAAACCCAGTACTTC.

J is TRBJ2-1 and V is TRBV10-2, with TRBD1 identical over 9 bases. Trimming removed 3 bases from V and 6 bases from J; junction bases left unmatched: 6. Germline CDR1 is WSHSY and CDR2 is SAAADI. CDR3 length equals 15 residues. The CDR3 protein is CASSDRDRGINEQFF. The CDR3 coding sequence is TGCGCCAGCAGTGACCGCGACAGGGGGATCAATGAGCAGTTCTTC.

This clonotype has a count of ten or more. This chain uses TRBV11-2 with TRBJ2-1, with a weak D call TRBD1 (5 bases). The germline V and J ends were trimmed by 0 bases and 10 bases, with 16 bases remaining between them. Germline V lookup: CDR1 SGHAT, CDR2 FQNNGV. The CDR3 contains 15 residues. The CDR3 reads CASSLDEVQGGEQFF. CDR3 DNA: TGTGCCAGCAGCTTAGACGAAGTCCAGGGTGGAGAGCAGTTCTTC.

The rearrangement uses TRBV12-3 or TRBV12-4 and TRBJ1-2, with 8 nucleotides matching TRBD1. Losses at the gene ends were 8 bases for V and 0 bases for J; bases not matched to a gene: 5. The CDR3 totals 14 residues. The CDR3 loop is CASFGQGANYGYTF. The CDR3 DNA follows: TGTGCCAGCTTCGGACAGGGCGCTAACTATGGCTACACCTTC.

This clonotype was detected many times. The J gene is TRBJ2-3, the V gene TRBV20-1, with D possibly called TRBD1 or TRBD2 (5 bases each). This CDR3 region has 13 residues. Germline loops: CDR1 DFQATT, CDR2 SNEGSKA (reference sequence). V lost 8 bases and J 5 bases, leaving 17 bases between the germline ends. The CDR3 is CSTEGREEDTQYF. The CDR3 nucleotides are TGCAGTACAGAGGGGAGAGAAGAAGATACGCAGTATTTT.

This clonotype was seen repeatedly, ten times or more. CDR3 coding DNA: TGTGCCAGCAGCGTAGGAGGCTCCAGCTTCTCTGGAAACACCATATATTTT. This codes for CASSVGGSSFSGNTIYF. This rearrangement joins TRBV9 to TRBJ1-3; no reliable D call. The CDR3 sequence is 17 residues long. The germline V and J ends were trimmed by 0 bases and 0 bases, with 13 bases remaining between them. The germline V gene has CDR1 SGDLS and CDR2 YYNGEE. Looking up the rest from reference TRBV9 and TRBJ1-3 gives the full variable domain: DSGVTQTPKHLITATGQRVTLRCSPRSGDLSVYWYQQSLDQGLQFLIQYYNGEERAKGNILERFSAQQFPDLHSELNLSSLELGDSALYFCASSVGGSSFSGNTIYFGEGSWLTVV.

To note about this clonotype: The junction differs from germline at one of its ends, possibly a read error. V is TRBV14 and J is TRBJ2-7; D is undetermined. The CDR3 totals 13 residues. Per germline, CDR1 SGHDN and CDR2 FVKESK. The CDR3 DNA follows: TGTGCCACGAAAAAGGACGGCCCCTACGAGGAGTACTTC. Encoded protein: CATKKDGPYEEYF.